What follows are 27 T cell receptor beta chains derived from one specimen sequenced in a study of control samples from healthy donors and cancer patients. Produced via immunoSEQ multiplex PCR; TCRdb's table is partial and in-frame only. Of 100,000 to 150,000 clones detected, approximately 92% appear once; the ten largest clones hold around 0.52%. Sequenced: PBMCs. Every receptor here comes from a man older than 75 with head and neck cancer.

In nucleotides, the CDR3 is TGTGCCAGCAGTGAATTAGGGAGTAACGAGGGTTCACCCCTCCACTTT. Protein sequence: CASSELGSNEGSPLHF. The chain employs TRBV25-1 and TRBJ1-6, with D unresolved. Germline V gene data show CDR1 as MGHDK and CDR2 as SYGVNS. The CDR3 runs to 16 residues. The V end lost 1 base, the J end lost 9 bases, and 16 bases lay between the germline ends.

The chain joins TRBV7-2 to TRBJ2-7; perhaps D is TRBD1 or TRBD2 (5 bases each). Germline-derived CDR1 and CDR2 are SGHTA and FQGNSA. V gave up 3 bases and J gave up 5 bases, with 17 bases separating them. The CDR3 has 15 residues. The CDR3 sequence is CASSFDRGTFHEQYF. The CDR3 coding sequence is TGTGCCAGCAGCTTTGACAGAGGGACGTTCCACGAGCAGTACTTC. Combining the CDR3 with reference TRBV7-2 and TRBJ2-7 gives the whole variable domain GAGVSQSPSNKVTEKGKDVELRCDPISGHTALYWYRQSLGQGLEFLIYFQGNSAPDKSGLPSDRFSAERTGGSVSTLTIQRTQQEDSAVYLCASSFDRGTFHEQYFGPGTRLTVT.

The genes are TRBV5-8 and TRBJ1-3, with a possible D match to TRBD1 (5 bases). Trimming took off 0 bases at V and 1 base at J, with 11 bases between the two ends. The CDR3 sequence is 16 residues long. CDR1 is SGHTS and CDR2 is YDEGEE in the germline V gene. The CDR3 loop reads CASSLGGDRSGNTIYF. Written as DNA, the CDR3 is TGTGCCAGCAGCTTGGGAGGGGATAGATCTGGAAACACCATATATTTT.

The V and J genes are TRBV5-8 and TRBJ2-5; D is undetermined. In germline, CDR1 is SGHTS, CDR2 YDEGEE. This CDR3 has 12 amino acids. The V and J ends lost 9 bases and 2 bases respectively, with 11 bases between them. The CDR3 DNA reads TGTGCCACAGCCCTCGCTCAAGAGACCCAGTACTTC. This gives the protein CATALAQETQYF.

The gene calls are TRBV6-5 and TRBJ1-1; 8 nucleotides agree with TRBD1. This CDR3 is built from 15 residues. Germline CDR1 and CDR2: MNHEY and SVGAGI. V shed 4 bases and J 5 bases; nucleotides not matched to a gene: 9. The CDR3 DNA is TGTGCCAGCAGTTCCCCAGGGGGCTCGGTGACTGAAGCTTTCTTT. It translates to CASSSPGGSVTEAFF.

The V and J genes are TRBV11-2 and TRBJ2-2; perhaps TRBD1 as D (6 bases). This CDR3 is 15 amino acids long. V lost 4 bases to trimming and J lost 5 bases, with 14 bases between them. Germline V gene lookup returns CDR1 SGHAT and CDR2 FQNNGV. The CDR3 loop reads CASSWDNLKTGELFF. The CDR3 DNA is TGTGCCAGCAGCTGGGACAATTTGAAGACCGGGGAGCTGTTTTTT.

A single count supports this clone. This chain uses TRBV3-1 (or the pseudogene TRBV3-2) with TRBJ2-2, with a possible D match to TRBD2 (5 bases). Germline V gene data show CDR1 as LGHDT and CDR2 as YNNKEL (reference sequence). The V gene lost 0 bases and the J gene lost 6 bases, with 8 bases spanning the gap. This CDR3 has 14 residues. DNA of the CDR3: TGTGCCAGCAGCCAAGAAAAGAGGGCCGGGGAGCTGTTTTTT. Translated: CASSQEKRAGELFF.

J is TRBJ1-2 and V is TRBV6-5; TRBD1 aligns across 7 bases. The CDR3 length is 15 residues. V lost 7 bases and J lost 4; bases outside the gene matches: 12. Germline values: CDR1 MNHEY, CDR2 SVGAGI. Here the CDR3 reads CASTPLSGGVYGYTF. The CDR3 bases are TGTGCCAGCACTCCCTTGTCAGGGGGGGTCTATGGCTACACCTTC.

The rearrangement uses TRBV24-1 and TRBJ2-1; 10 positions agree with TRBD2. Germline V gene lookup returns CDR1 KGHDR and CDR2 SFDVKD. The CDR3 runs to 16 residues. With V trimmed by 4 bases and J by 0 bases, 2 bases remained unmatched. In nucleotides, the CDR3 is TGTGCCACCAGTGAAGCTAGCGGGAGCTCCTACAATGAGCAGTTCTTC. Protein sequence: CATSEASGSSYNEQFF.

The chain combines TRBV10-3 with TRBJ2-1, with D tentatively TRBD2 (5 bases). Trimming took 10 bases from V and 12 from J, leaving 19 bases between them. The CDR3 contains 12 residues. Germline CDR1 and CDR2: ENHRY and SYGVKD. The CDR3 reads CATQDSPRGQFF. The DNA of the CDR3 is TGTGCCACCCAGGATAGCCCTCGGGGGCAGTTCTTC.

The chain joins TRBV10-1 to TRBJ1-6; D is unclear. This CDR3 spans 13 amino acids. V lost 5 bases and J 2 bases, leaving 4 bases between the germline ends. Germline assignment: CDR1 WNHNN and CDR2 SYGVQD (reference sequence). Here the CDR3 DNA reads TGCGCCAGCAGTCAGACCTATAATTCACCCCTCCACTTT. Protein sequence: CASSQTYNSPLHF.

The count of this clone is one. V is TRBV7-9 and J is TRBJ2-3; 8 bases match TRBD1. The J segment lost 1 base and the V segment lost 1 base, leaving 4 bases of the junction unmatched. Germline CDR1 reads SEHNR; CDR2 reads FQNEAQ (reference sequence). The CDR3 is 16 residues long. The CDR3 is CASSLVQTGGTDTQYF. For the CDR3, the DNA is TGTGCCAGCAGCTTAGTACAGACAGGGGGCACAGATACGCAGTATTTT. The full variable domain, with the rest looked up from reference TRBV7-9 and TRBJ2-3, is DTGVSQNPRHKITKRGQNVTFRCDPISEHNRLYWYRQTLGQGPEFLTYFQNEAQLEKSRLLSDRFSAERPKGSFSTLEIQRTEQGDSAMYLCASSLVQTGGTDTQYFGPGTRLTVL.

The rearrangement links TRBV6-2 or TRBV6-3 to TRBJ2-7; TRBD1 aligns across 8 bases. Germline V gives CDR1 MNHEY, CDR2 SVGEGT. Losses at the gene ends were 8 bases for V and 4 bases for J; bases not matched to a gene: 7. There are 13 residues in the CDR3. The CDR3 nucleotides read TGTGCCAGCGGCCGGGACAGGTGGTACGAGCAGTACTTC. Its translation: CASGRDRWYEQYF.

The J gene is TRBJ1-2, the V gene TRBV19, with unresolved D. V shed 5 bases and J shed 4 bases, with 14 bases lying between them. Germline CDR1 LNHDA, CDR2 SQIVND (reference sequence). The CDR3 loop spans 14 amino acids. CDR3 amino acids: CASSPPAGSYGYTF. The CDR3 bases are TGTGCCAGTAGTCCTCCCGCGGGTTCCTATGGCTACACCTTC.

The chain couples TRBV27 to TRBJ2-7, with TRBD1 matching 8 bases. V lost 5 bases, J lost 4 bases, and 7 bases stayed unmatched. This CDR3 has 14 amino acids. The germline V gene has CDR1 MNHEY and CDR2 SMNVEV (reference sequence). The CDR3, as DNA: TGTGCCAGCAGTCCTTACGGACAGGGTTACGAGCAGTACTTC. Protein: CASSPYGQGYEQYF.

This clone was counted a few times. The gene calls are TRBV6-2 or TRBV6-3 and TRBJ2-1, with D possibly being TRBD2 (6 bases). Germline CDR1 and CDR2: MNHEY and SVGEGT. The CDR3 is 15 amino acids. V lost 0 bases and J 0 bases, leaving 6 bases between the germline ends. The CDR3 here is CASSYSGGSYNEQFF. CDR3 nucleotides: TGTGCCAGCAGTTACTCGGGGGGCTCCTACAATGAGCAGTTCTTC.

The chain carries TRBV14 and TRBJ1-2, with 9 bases that match TRBD1. The CDR3 extends over 15 amino acids. Looked up from germline, CDR1 is SGHDN and CDR2 is FVKESK. Losses at the gene ends were 5 bases for V and 7 bases for J; bases not matched to a gene: 11. DNA for the CDR3: TGTGCCAGCAGCTCCTGGGACAGGGAACGGCGTGGCTACACCTTC. Protein product: CASSSWDRERRGYTF.

This chain uses TRBV4-1 with TRBJ1-3; maybe TRBD1 (5 bases). CDR3 length: 14 residues. The V gene lost 0 bases and the J gene lost 8 bases, with 11 bases spanning the gap. In germline, CDR1 is MGHRA, CDR2 YSYEKL. Here the CDR3 reads CASSQDEGRDTIYF. The CDR3 coding sequence is TGCGCCAGCAGCCAAGATGAGGGGCGGGACACCATATATTTT.

This clone came up once. V gene TRBV29-1 combines with J gene TRBJ2-6; possible D gene TRBD1, 6 bases. V lost 6 bases, J lost 4 bases, and 13 bases lay in between. CDR1 is SQVTM, CDR2 ANQGSEA, per germline. The CDR3 is made up of 14 amino acids. For the CDR3, the DNA is TGCAGCGTGGAAAACAGGGCCGGGGCCAACGTCCTGACTTTC. The encoded protein is CSVENRAGANVLTF.

The V and J genes are TRBV24-1 and TRBJ2-3, with 12 bases identical to TRBD2. Germline lookup yields CDR1 KGHDR and CDR2 SFDVKD. The length of the CDR3 is 17 residues. Unmatched junction bases numbered 15, after V lost 9 bases and J lost 6 bases. For the CDR3, the DNA is TGTGCCACCTCCTCCCTCCAACTAGCGGGGGGAGCGGATACGCAGTATTTT. Encoded protein: CATSSLQLAGGADTQYF.

This clone appeared a few times. Here the CDR3 reads CASRGDSSSYEQYF. The CDR3, as DNA: TGCGCCAGCAGAGGGGACAGCAGCTCCTACGAGCAGTACTTC. This chain links TRBV5-1 with TRBJ2-7, with 7 bases that match TRBD1. The CDR3 spans 14 residues. Trimming removed 5 bases from V and 0 bases from J; junction bases left unmatched: 5. The germline CDR1 and CDR2 sequences are SGHRS and YFSETQ.

CDR3 loop: CASTGARDQETQYF. Here the CDR3 DNA reads TGTGCCTCTACAGGGGCCAGAGACCAAGAGACCCAGTACTTC. The V call is TRBV30, the J call TRBJ2-5; 7 bases fit TRBD1. The germline V gene has CDR1 GTSNPN and CDR2 SVGIG (reference sequence). J gave up 0 bases and V 7 bases, and 8 bases lay outside the gene matches. This CDR3 comprises 14 residues.

This chain joins TRBV18 and TRBJ2-1; TRBD2 matches at 11 bases. The CDR3 extends over 15 amino acids. Germline loops: CDR1 KGHSH, CDR2 LQKENI. The V and J ends lost 3 bases and 6 bases, in that order; junction bases with no gene match: 4. The CDR3 DNA is TGTGCCAGCTCACCCCTAGCGGGGGGACGCAATGAGCAGTTCTTC. It is translated as CASSPLAGGRNEQFF.

Concerning this clone: Distinct nucleotide sequences in the sample also encode this CDR3. CDR3 bases: TGCAGTGCTAGTCTCACTGAAGCTTTCTTT. It translates to CSASLTEAFF. This chain connects TRBV20-1 to TRBJ1-1, with D uncertain. V lost 3 bases and J lost 4, with 3 bases in between. This CDR3 contains 10 residues. Germline-derived CDR1 and CDR2 are DFQATT and SNEGSKA (reference sequence).

The V gene is TRBV18, the J gene TRBJ1-5, with 8 bases fitting TRBD1. This CDR3 spans 15 amino acids. V lost 3 bases to trimming and J lost 4 bases; unmatched junction nucleotides: 5. Per the germline V gene, CDR1 is KGHSH and CDR2 is LQKENI. The CDR3 region has the DNA TGTGCCAGCTCACCTCGGACAGGGTTTAATCAGCCCCAGCATTTT. It specifies CASSPRTGFNQPQHF.

The genes are TRBV2 and TRBJ2-3; no clear D. Germline-derived CDR1 and CDR2 are SNHLY and FYNNEI. The CDR3 contains 13 residues. Trimming shortened V by 3 bases and J by 6 bases, and 10 bases separated the two germline ends. The CDR3 protein is CASSDEVGDTQYF. The CDR3 DNA sequence: TGTGCCAGCAGTGATGAGGTCGGGGATACGCAGTATTTT.

This clone is a singleton in its sample. V and J are TRBV5-1 and TRBJ2-3; no firm D call. Trimming took off 4 bases at V and 6 bases at J, with 12 bases between the two ends. The length of the CDR3 is 13 residues. Germline CDR1 and CDR2: SGHRS and YFSETQ. CDR3 sequence: CASSTGRLDTQYF. DNA for the CDR3: TGCGCCAGCAGCACCGGACGGCTCGATACGCAGTATTTT.